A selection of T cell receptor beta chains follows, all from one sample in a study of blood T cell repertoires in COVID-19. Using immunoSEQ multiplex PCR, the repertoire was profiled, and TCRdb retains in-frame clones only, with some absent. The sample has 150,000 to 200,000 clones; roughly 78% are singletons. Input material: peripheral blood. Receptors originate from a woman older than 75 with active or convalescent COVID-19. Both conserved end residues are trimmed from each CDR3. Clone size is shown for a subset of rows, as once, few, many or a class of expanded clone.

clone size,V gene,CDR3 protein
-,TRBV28,ASRDGTGLSYEQY
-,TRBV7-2,ASSTRWEGEQY
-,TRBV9,ASSVEGVEETQY
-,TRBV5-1,ASGGQGVPGELF
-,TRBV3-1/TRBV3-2,ASSSGYEQPQH
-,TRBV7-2,ASSPSYEQY
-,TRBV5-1,ASSLALGSGSYEQY
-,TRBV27,ASSFLADVGGRYEQY
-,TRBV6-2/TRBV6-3,ASSPGQGVRY
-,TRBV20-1,SASVGGRTDTQY
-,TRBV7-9,ASRLDLDHEQY
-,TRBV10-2,ASETGSGELF
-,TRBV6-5,ASSWRGVTNEKLF
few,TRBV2,ASSALGLQPQH
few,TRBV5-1,ASSPGQGAYGYT
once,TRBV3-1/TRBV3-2,ASSQVRLGFNTGELF
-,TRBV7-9,ASSRGVYRDSNQPQH
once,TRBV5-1,ASSPPGGYGYT
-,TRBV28,ASSLYQRDEAF
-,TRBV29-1,SVESLSSGLTDTQY
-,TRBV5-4,ASSPRGGNTEAF
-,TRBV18,ASSPPSRDGYT
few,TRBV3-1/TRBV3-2,ASSHSGARDTQY
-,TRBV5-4,ASTVLSGRTDTQY
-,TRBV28,ASSGDSTYEQY
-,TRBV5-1,ASSLDGQGSTQY
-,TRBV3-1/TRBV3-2,ASSQVLGAGYT
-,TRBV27,ASRGLAGALGELF
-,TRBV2,ASSHKAGGPSGELF
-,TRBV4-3,ASSIRTYNSPLH
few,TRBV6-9,ASRRPGLSYT
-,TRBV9,ASSVEGRGID
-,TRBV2,ASSPTGGRGETQY